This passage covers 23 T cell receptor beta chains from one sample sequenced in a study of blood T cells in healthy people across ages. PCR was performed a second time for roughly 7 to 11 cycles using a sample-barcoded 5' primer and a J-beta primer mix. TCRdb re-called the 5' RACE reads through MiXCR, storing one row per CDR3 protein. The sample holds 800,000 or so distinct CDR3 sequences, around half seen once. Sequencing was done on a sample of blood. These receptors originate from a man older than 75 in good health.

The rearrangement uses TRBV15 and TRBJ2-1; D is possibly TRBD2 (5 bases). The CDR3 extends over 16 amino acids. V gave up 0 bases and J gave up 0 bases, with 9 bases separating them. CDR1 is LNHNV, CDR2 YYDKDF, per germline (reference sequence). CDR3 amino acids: CATSRDRGSSYNEQFF. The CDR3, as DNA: TGTGCCACCAGCAGAGATAGAGGGAGCTCCTACAATGAGCAGTTCTTC.

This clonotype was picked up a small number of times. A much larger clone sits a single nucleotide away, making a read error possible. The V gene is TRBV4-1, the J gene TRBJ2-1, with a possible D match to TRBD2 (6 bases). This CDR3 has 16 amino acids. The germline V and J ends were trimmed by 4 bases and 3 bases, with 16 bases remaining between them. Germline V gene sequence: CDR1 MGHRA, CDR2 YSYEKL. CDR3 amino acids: CASSRLTRGDYNEQFF. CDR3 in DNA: TGCGCCAGCAGCCGCTTGACTAGGGGTGACTACAATGAGCAGTTCTTC.

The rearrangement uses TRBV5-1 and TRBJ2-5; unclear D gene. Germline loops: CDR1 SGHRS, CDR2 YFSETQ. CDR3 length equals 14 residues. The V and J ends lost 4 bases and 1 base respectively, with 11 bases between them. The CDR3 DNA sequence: TGCGCCAGCAGCGCAGACGGTTTCCAAGAGACCCAGTACTTC. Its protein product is CASSADGFQETQYF. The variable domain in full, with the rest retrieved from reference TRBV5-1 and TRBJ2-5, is KAGVTQTPRYLIKTRGQQVTLSCSPISGHRSVSWYQQTPGQGLQFLFEYFSETQRNKGNFPGRFSGRQFSNSRSEMNVSTLELGDSALYLCASSADGFQETQYFGPGTRLLVL.

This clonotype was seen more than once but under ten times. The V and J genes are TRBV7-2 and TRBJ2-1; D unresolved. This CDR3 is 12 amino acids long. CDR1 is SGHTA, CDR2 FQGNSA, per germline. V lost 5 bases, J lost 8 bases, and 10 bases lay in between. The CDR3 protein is CASSLRSHEQFF. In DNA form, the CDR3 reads TGTGCCAGCAGCCTACGAAGCCATGAGCAGTTCTTC.

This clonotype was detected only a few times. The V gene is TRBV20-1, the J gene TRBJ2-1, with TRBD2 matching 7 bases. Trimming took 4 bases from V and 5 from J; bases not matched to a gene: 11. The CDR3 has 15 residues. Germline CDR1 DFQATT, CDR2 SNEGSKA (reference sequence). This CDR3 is CSAKEVASGHNEQFF. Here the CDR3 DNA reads TGCAGTGCTAAAGAGGTGGCTAGCGGTCACAATGAGCAGTTCTTC.

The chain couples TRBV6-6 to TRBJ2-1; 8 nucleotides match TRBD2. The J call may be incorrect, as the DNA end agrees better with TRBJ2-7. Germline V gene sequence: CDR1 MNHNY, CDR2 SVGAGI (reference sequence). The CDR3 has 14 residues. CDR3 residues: CASSQREFYNEQYF. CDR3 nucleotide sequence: TGTGCCAGCAGTCAGCGGGAGTTCTACAATGAGCAGTACTTC.

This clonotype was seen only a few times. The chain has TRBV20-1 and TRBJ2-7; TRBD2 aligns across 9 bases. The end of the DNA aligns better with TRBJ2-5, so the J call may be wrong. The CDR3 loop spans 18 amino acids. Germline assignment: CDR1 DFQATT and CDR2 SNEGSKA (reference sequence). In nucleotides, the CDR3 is TGCAGTGCTAGGAGGATCTTGGCGGGAGGGCTCTCTATGGAGACCCAGTACTTC. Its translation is CSARRILAGGLSMETQYF.

In DNA form, the CDR3 reads TGTGCCAGCAGCCCCCAGGGGACAGATAATTCACCCCTCCACTTT. Encoded protein: CASSPQGTDNSPLHF. V and J are TRBV7-2 and TRBJ1-6, with 7 bases lining up with TRBD1. The length of the CDR3 is 15 residues. Germline V lookup: CDR1 SGHTA, CDR2 FQGNSA. Trimming cost V 5 bases and J 5 bases; bases outside gene matches: 6. The whole variable domain, remainder taken from reference TRBV7-2 and TRBJ1-6, is GAGVSQSPSNKVTEKGKDVELRCDPISGHTALYWYRQSLGQGLEFLIYFQGNSAPDKSGLPSDRFSAERTGGSVSTLTIQRTQQEDSAVYLCASSPQGTDNSPLHFGNGTRLTVT.

This CDR3 is CSAPGAGAADTQYF. Written as DNA, the CDR3 is TGCAGTGCCCCTGGAGCGGGAGCCGCAGATACGCAGTATTTT. This sequence joins TRBV20-1 and TRBJ2-3; TRBD2 matches 8 bases. Trimming at V came to 6 bases and at J to 4 bases, leaving 9 bases not matched to a gene. The CDR3 is 14 residues long. CDR1 DFQATT and CDR2 SNEGSKA come from the germline V gene (reference sequence).

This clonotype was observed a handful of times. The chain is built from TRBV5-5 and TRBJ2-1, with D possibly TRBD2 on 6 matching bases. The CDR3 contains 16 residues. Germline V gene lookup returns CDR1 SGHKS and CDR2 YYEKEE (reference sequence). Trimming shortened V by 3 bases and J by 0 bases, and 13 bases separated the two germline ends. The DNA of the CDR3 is TGTGCCAGCAGCTATAGCGGAGCCAGCTCCTACAATGAGCAGTTCTTC. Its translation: CASSYSGASSYNEQFF.

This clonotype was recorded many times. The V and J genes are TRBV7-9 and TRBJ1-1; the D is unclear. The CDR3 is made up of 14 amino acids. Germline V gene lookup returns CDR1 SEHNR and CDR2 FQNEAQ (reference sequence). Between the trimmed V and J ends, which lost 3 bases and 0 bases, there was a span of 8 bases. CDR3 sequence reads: CASSFDRVNTEAFF. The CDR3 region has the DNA TGTGCCAGCAGCTTTGACCGGGTGAACACTGAAGCTTTCTTT.

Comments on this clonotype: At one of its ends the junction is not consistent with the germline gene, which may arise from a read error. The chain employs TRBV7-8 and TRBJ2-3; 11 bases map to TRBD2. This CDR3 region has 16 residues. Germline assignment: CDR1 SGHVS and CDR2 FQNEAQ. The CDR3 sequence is CAGSLTSGSGTDTQYF. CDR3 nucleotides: TGTGCCGGCAGCTTAACTAGCGGGAGTGGCACAGATACGCAGTATTTT.

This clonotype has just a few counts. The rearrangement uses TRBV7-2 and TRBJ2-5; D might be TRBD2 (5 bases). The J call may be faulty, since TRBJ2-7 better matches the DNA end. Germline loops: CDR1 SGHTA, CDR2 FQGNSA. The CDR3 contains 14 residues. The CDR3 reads CASSSPPEDYEQYF. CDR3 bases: TGTGCCAGCAGCTCCCCCCCGGAGGACTACGAGCAGTACTTC.

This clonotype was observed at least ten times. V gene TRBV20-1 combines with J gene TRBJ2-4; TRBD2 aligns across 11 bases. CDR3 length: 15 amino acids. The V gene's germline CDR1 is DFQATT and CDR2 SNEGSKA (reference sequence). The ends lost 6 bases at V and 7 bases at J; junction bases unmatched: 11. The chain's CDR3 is CSAQPLAGGRNIQYF. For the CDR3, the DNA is TGCAGTGCCCAGCCTCTAGCGGGAGGTCGTAACATTCAGTACTTC.

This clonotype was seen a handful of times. The CDR3 reads CASSSEDGYYEQYF. The CDR3 DNA reads TGCGCCAGCAGCTCGGAGGACGGTTACTACGAGCAGTACTTC. The chain carries TRBV5-1 and TRBJ2-7; weak D call: TRBD2 (5 bases). CDR3 length: 14 amino acids. CDR1 is SGHRS, CDR2 YFSETQ, per germline. The V gene lost 3 bases and the J gene lost 3 bases, with 13 bases spanning the gap. Full variable domain (outside the CDR3, taken from reference TRBV5-1 and TRBJ2-7): KAGVTQTPRYLIKTRGQQVTLSCSPISGHRSVSWYQQTPGQGLQFLFEYFSETQRNKGNFPGRFSGRQFSNSRSEMNVSTLELGDSALYLCASSSEDGYYEQYFGPGTRLTVT.

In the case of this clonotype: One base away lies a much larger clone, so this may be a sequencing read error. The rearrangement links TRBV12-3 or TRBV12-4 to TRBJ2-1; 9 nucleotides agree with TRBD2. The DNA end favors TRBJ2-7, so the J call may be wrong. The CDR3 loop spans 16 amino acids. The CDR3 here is CASSSSWREGYNEQYF. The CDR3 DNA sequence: TGTGCCAGCAGTTCCTCCTGGCGGGAGGGTTACAATGAGCAGTACTTC.

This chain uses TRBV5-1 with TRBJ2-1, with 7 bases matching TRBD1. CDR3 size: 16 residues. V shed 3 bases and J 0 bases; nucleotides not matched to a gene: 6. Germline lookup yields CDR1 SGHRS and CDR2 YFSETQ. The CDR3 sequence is CASSSGRDSSYNEQFF. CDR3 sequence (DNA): TGCGCCAGCAGCTCGGGCCGGGACAGCTCCTACAATGAGCAGTTCTTC.

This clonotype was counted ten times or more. The CDR3 nucleotides read TGTGCCAGCAGCTTAGCAGGGAGGGGAGCGGGAGCTAGCACAGATACGCAGTATTTT. Its protein is CASSLAGRGAGASTDTQYF. V gene TRBV7-2 combines with J gene TRBJ2-3; 8 nucleotides match TRBD2. CDR3 size: 19 residues. Looked up from germline, CDR1 is SGHTA and CDR2 is FQGNSA. V trimming: 0 bases; J trimming: 0 bases; junction bases outside the gene matches: 11.

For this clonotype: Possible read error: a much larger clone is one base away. CDR3 nucleotide sequence: TGTGCCAGCAGTTCCCCCACAGCTGGGGGGAGCTCCTACAAGGAGCAGTTCTTC. This gives the protein CASSSPTAGGSSYKEQFF. The chain carries TRBV12-3 or TRBV12-4 and TRBJ2-1, with D possibly TRBD2 on 6 matching bases. The CDR3 loop spans 18 amino acids.

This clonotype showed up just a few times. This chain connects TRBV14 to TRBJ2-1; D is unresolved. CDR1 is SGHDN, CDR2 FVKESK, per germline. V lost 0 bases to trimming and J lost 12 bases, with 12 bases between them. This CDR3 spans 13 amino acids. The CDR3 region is CASSQDLVSAQFF. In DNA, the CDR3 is TGTGCCAGCAGCCAAGACCTGGTCTCGGCGCAGTTCTTC.

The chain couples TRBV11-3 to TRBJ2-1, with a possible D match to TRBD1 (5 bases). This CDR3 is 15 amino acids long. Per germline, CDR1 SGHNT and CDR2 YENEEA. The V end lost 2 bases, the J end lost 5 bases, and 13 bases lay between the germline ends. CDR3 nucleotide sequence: TGTGCCAGCAGCTTAAGGACACGGACCAACAATGAGCAGTTCTTC. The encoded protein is CASSLRTRTNNEQFF.

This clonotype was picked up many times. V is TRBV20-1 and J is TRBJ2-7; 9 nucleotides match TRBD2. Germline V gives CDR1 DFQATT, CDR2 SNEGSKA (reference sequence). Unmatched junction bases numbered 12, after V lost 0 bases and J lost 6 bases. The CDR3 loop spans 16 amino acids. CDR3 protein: CSARDGGSGSGVEQYF. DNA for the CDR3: TGCAGTGCTAGAGATGGGGGTAGCGGGAGTGGCGTCGAGCAGTACTTC.

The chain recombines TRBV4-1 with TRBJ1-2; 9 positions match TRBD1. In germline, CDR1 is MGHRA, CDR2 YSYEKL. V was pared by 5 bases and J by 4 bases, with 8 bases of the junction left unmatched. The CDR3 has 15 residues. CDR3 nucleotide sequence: TGCGCCAGCAGCTATACAGGGGGCGGAAGCTATGGCTACACCTTC. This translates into CASSYTGGGSYGYTF.